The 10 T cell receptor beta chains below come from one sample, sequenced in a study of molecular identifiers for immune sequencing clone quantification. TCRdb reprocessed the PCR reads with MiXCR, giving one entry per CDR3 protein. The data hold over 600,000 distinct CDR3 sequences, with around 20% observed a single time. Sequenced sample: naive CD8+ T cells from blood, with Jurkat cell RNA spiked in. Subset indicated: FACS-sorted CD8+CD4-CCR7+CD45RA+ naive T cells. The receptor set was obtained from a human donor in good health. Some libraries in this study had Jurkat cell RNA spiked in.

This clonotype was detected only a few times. CDR3 nucleotide sequence: TGCGCCAGCAGCCATTTGTCTTTGAGCGGGGGAACCTACGAGCAGTACTTC. It encodes CASSHLSLSGGTYEQYF. V is TRBV4-1 and J is TRBJ2-7; 8 bases fit TRBD2. Germline values: CDR1 MGHRA, CDR2 YSYEKL. The CDR3 spans 17 residues. Germline trimming cut 3 bases from V and 2 bases from J; bases unmatched to any gene: 12.

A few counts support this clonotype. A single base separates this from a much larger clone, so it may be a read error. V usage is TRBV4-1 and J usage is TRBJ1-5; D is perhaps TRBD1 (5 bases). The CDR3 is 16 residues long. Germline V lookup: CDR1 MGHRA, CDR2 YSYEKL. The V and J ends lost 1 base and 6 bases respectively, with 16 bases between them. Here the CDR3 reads CASSQGPQGIGQPQHF. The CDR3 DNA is TGCGCCAGCAGCCAAGGGCCCCAGGGCATAGGTCAGCCCCAGCATTTT.

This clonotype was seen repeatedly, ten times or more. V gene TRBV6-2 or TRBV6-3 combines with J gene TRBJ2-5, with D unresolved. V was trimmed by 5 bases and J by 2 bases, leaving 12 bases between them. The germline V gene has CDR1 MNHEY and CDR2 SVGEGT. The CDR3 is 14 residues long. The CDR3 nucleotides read TGTGCCAGCAGTCCTTATCAAACTCAAGAGACCCAGTACTTC. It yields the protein CASSPYQTQETQYF.

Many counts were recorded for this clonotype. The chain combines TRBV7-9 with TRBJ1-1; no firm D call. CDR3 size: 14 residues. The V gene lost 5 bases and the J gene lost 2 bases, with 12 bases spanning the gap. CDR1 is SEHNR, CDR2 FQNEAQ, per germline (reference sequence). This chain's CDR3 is CASSRNWVNTEAFF. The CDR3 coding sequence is TGTGCCAGCAGCCGAAATTGGGTTAACACTGAAGCTTTCTTT.

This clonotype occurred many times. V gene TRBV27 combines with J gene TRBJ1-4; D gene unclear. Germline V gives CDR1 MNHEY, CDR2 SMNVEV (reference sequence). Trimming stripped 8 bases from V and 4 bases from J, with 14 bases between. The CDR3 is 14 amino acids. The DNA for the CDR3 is TGTGCCAGCCGGTTAGGGCTCGGTAATGAAAAACTGTTTTTT. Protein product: CASRLGLGNEKLFF.

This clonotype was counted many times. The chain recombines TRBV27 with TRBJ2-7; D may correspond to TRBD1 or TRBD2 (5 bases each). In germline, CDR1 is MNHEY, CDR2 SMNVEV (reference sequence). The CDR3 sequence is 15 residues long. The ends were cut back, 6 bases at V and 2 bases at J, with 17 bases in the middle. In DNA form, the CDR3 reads TGTGCCAGCAGCTTGGCCGGGACGGGAACCTACGAGCAGTACTTC. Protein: CASSLAGTGTYEQYF.

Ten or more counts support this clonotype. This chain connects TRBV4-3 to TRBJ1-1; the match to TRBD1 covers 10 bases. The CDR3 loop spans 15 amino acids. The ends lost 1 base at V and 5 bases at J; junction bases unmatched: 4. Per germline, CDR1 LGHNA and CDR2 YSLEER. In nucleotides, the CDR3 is TGCGCCAGCAGCCAAGGACAGGGGGCACGGACTGAAGCTTTCTTT. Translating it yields CASSQGQGARTEAFF.

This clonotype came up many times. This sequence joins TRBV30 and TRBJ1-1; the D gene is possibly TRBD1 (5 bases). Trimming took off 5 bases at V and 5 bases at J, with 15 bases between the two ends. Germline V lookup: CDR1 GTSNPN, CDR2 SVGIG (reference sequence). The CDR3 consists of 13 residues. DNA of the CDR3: TGTGCCTGGGTGGGGGATGGGAAGACTGAAGCTTTCTTT. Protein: CAWVGDGKTEAFF.

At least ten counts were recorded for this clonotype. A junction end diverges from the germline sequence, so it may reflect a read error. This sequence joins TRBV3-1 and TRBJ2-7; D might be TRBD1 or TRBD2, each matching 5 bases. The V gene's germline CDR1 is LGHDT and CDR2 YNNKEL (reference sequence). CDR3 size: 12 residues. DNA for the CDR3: TGTGCCAGCAGCTTCATTCGGGACGGAGAGGGCTTC. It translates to CASSFIRDGEGF.

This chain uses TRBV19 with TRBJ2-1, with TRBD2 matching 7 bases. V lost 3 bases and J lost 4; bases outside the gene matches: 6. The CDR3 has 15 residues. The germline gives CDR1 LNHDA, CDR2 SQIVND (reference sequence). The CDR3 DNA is TGTGCCAGTAGTATCGTGAGCGGGGCTTACAATGAGCAGTTCTTC. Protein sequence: CASSIVSGAYNEQFF.